The rows below give T cell receptor beta chains drawn from one sample of a study of T cell responses to AZD1222 COVID-19 vaccine. Assay: immunoSEQ multiplex PCR; the TCRdb copy retains only in-frame clones and omits some. This sample has about 270,000 clones, with 94% found just once. The sequenced sample was peripheral blood, obtained 28 days after the second AZD1222 dose. These receptors were taken from an adult who received the AZD1222 COVID-19 vaccine. Both conserved end residues are part of each CDR3. Fields, in order: J gene, clone size, V gene, D gene, CDR3 DNA, CDR3 protein. The D gene is left open where the match is weak. Clone size, where shown, is once, few, many, or a class for clones that have expanded.

j_call: TRBJ1-6
clone_size: once
v_call: TRBV2
d_call: NA
cdr3_nt: TGTGCCAGCAGTGAACGGACAGAGAATTCACCCCTCCACTTT
cdr3_aa: CASSERTENSPLHF

j_call: TRBJ1-5
clone_size: NA
v_call: TRBV15
d_call: NA
cdr3_nt: TGTGCCACCAGCAGAGATTTGGGGTGGGGCAATCAGCCCCAGCATTTT
cdr3_aa: CATSRDLGWGNQPQHF

j_call: TRBJ1-5
clone_size: NA
v_call: TRBV7-9
d_call: NA
cdr3_nt: TGTGCCAGCACCTTCCAGCATTTT
cdr3_aa: CASTFQHF

j_call: TRBJ2-7
clone_size: NA
v_call: TRBV25-1
d_call: NA
cdr3_nt: TGTGCCAGCAGTGAGATGGTTGGCTACGAGCAGTACTTC
cdr3_aa: CASSEMVGYEQYF

j_call: TRBJ1-2
clone_size: NA
v_call: TRBV28
d_call: NA
cdr3_nt: TGTGCCAGCAGCCGGGGGTTTAACTATGGCTACACCTTC
cdr3_aa: CASSRGFNYGYTF

j_call: TRBJ1-4
clone_size: NA
v_call: TRBV4-2
d_call: TRBD1
cdr3_nt: TGTGCCAGCAGCCAAGACGGACAGGGGGGAGAAAAACTGTTTTTT
cdr3_aa: CASSQDGQGGEKLFF

j_call: TRBJ2-2
clone_size: NA
v_call: TRBV7-2
d_call: NA
cdr3_nt: TGTGCCAGCAGCTTACGGCGGGAGAACACCGGGGAGCTGTTTTTT
cdr3_aa: CASSLRRENTGELFF

j_call: TRBJ1-2
clone_size: NA
v_call: TRBV6-5
d_call: TRBD1
cdr3_nt: TGTGCCAGCAGGGGGAAGACAGGGAACTATGGCTACACCTTC
cdr3_aa: CASRGKTGNYGYTF

j_call: TRBJ2-1
clone_size: NA
v_call: TRBV4-1
d_call: TRBD2
cdr3_nt: TGCGCCAGCAGCCAGAGGACTAGCGGGGACAATGAGCAGTTCTTC
cdr3_aa: CASSQRTSGDNEQFF

j_call: TRBJ2-5
clone_size: NA
v_call: TRBV5-6
d_call: TRBD2
cdr3_nt: TGTGCCAGCAGCTTGGGGGGTAGCGGGAGTGTAGAGACCCAGTACTTC
cdr3_aa: CASSLGGSGSVETQYF

j_call: TRBJ1-2
clone_size: NA
v_call: TRBV12-3/TRBV12-4
d_call: NA
cdr3_nt: TGTGCCAGCAGTTTAGCGGGAAATGGCTACACCTTC
cdr3_aa: CASSLAGNGYTF

j_call: TRBJ2-7
clone_size: NA
v_call: TRBV7-3
d_call: NA
cdr3_nt: TGTGCCAGCAGCCCCAGGTCGGCATCCGAGCAGTACTTC
cdr3_aa: CASSPRSASEQYF

j_call: TRBJ1-2
clone_size: once
v_call: TRBV10-3
d_call: NA
cdr3_nt: TGTGCCATCAGTGAGTCGACCCATTCCTATGGCTACACCTTC
cdr3_aa: CAISESTHSYGYTF

j_call: TRBJ1-2
clone_size: NA
v_call: TRBV6-5
d_call: NA
cdr3_nt: TGTGCCAGCAGTTACTCGATACGGGACTATGGCTACACCTTC
cdr3_aa: CASSYSIRDYGYTF

j_call: TRBJ2-1
clone_size: once
v_call: TRBV7-2
d_call: TRBD2
cdr3_nt: TGTGCCAGCAGCTCCCGGGACTATTACAATGAGCAGTTCTTC
cdr3_aa: CASSSRDYYNEQFF

j_call: TRBJ1-5
clone_size: NA
v_call: TRBV28
d_call: TRBD1
cdr3_nt: TGTGCCAGCACCGACAGGGAGCTTAGCAATCAGCCCCAGCATTTT
cdr3_aa: CASTDRELSNQPQHF

j_call: TRBJ2-5
clone_size: NA
v_call: TRBV7-8
d_call: NA
cdr3_nt: TGTGCCAGCAGCTTTAGGACTGCAGAAGAGACCCAGTACTTC
cdr3_aa: CASSFRTAEETQYF

j_call: TRBJ2-2
clone_size: once
v_call: TRBV4-1
d_call: TRBD1
cdr3_nt: TGCGCCAGCAGCAGGTTCTCCGGACAGGGGACAAGCGGGGAGCTGTTTTTT
cdr3_aa: CASSRFSGQGTSGELFF

j_call: TRBJ2-7
clone_size: NA
v_call: TRBV5-8
d_call: NA
cdr3_nt: TGTGCCAGCAGCTCGCCCGTCTTCGGCCTCGACTTTCACTTC
cdr3_aa: CASSSPVFGLDFHF

j_call: TRBJ1-5
clone_size: NA
v_call: TRBV19
d_call: NA
cdr3_nt: TGTGCCAGTAGTTTAGAATATCAGCCCCAGCATTTT
cdr3_aa: CASSLEYQPQHF

j_call: TRBJ2-3
clone_size: NA
v_call: TRBV5-1
d_call: NA
cdr3_nt: TGCGCCAGCAGAATTGGACAGCACCCCACAGATACGCAGTATTTT
cdr3_aa: CASRIGQHPTDTQYF

j_call: TRBJ2-7
clone_size: NA
v_call: TRBV15
d_call: NA
cdr3_nt: TGTGCCACCAGCAGAGAATCAGCCCTTGACTACGAGCAGTACTTC
cdr3_aa: CATSRESALDYEQYF

j_call: TRBJ1-5
clone_size: once
v_call: TRBV6-5
d_call: NA
cdr3_nt: TGTGCCAGCAGTTACGGACGGGGGCAACAGCCCCAGCATTTT
cdr3_aa: CASSYGRGQQPQHF

j_call: TRBJ2-7
clone_size: NA
v_call: TRBV2
d_call: TRBD2
cdr3_nt: TGTGCCAGCAGTGTGGGAGGGGAGCAGTACTTC
cdr3_aa: CASSVGGEQYF

j_call: TRBJ1-5
clone_size: NA
v_call: TRBV19
d_call: NA
cdr3_nt: TGTGCCAGTAGTACCGGGGGGGGTCCTAATCAGCCCCAGCATTTT
cdr3_aa: CASSTGGGPNQPQHF

j_call: TRBJ2-3
clone_size: NA
v_call: TRBV5-1
d_call: TRBD2
cdr3_nt: TGCGCCAGCAGCTTCACTAGCGGGAGCCCGGACACAGATACGCAGTATTTT
cdr3_aa: CASSFTSGSPDTDTQYF

j_call: TRBJ1-1
clone_size: NA
v_call: TRBV28
d_call: NA
cdr3_nt: TGTGCCAGCAGTCAAAGGAGGAGGGATGAAGCTTTCTTT
cdr3_aa: CASSQRRRDEAFF

j_call: TRBJ2-2
clone_size: NA
v_call: TRBV5-1
d_call: NA
cdr3_nt: TGCGCCAGCAGCTTGGCAGCAGGGGACACCGGGGAGCTGTTTTTT
cdr3_aa: CASSLAAGDTGELFF

j_call: TRBJ2-3
clone_size: NA
v_call: TRBV29-1
d_call: NA
cdr3_nt: TGCAGCGTTGAGGGTCCGTTGGCAGATACGCAGTATTTT
cdr3_aa: CSVEGPLADTQYF

j_call: TRBJ1-6
clone_size: NA
v_call: TRBV7-9
d_call: TRBD1
cdr3_nt: TGTGCCAGCAGCTTGAAGGGACAGGGAAATTCACCCCTCCACTTT
cdr3_aa: CASSLKGQGNSPLHF

j_call: TRBJ1-5
clone_size: NA
v_call: TRBV7-8
d_call: NA
cdr3_nt: TGTGCCAGCAGCTTATTGGGGACCCCGGGCCAGCCCCAGCATTTT
cdr3_aa: CASSLLGTPGQPQHF

j_call: TRBJ1-4
clone_size: NA
v_call: TRBV19
d_call: NA
cdr3_nt: TGTGCCAGTAGTGGTGGTGAAAAACTGTTTTTT
cdr3_aa: CASSGGEKLFF

j_call: TRBJ2-2
clone_size: NA
v_call: TRBV5-4
d_call: TRBD2
cdr3_nt: TGTGCCAGCAGCTTGTCCTCGCGGGGGGTCACCGGGGAGCTGTTTTTT
cdr3_aa: CASSLSSRGVTGELFF

j_call: TRBJ1-6
clone_size: NA
v_call: TRBV10-1
d_call: NA
cdr3_nt: TGCGCCAGTGGCCTAAGGTCACGGTCCTATAATTCACCCCTCCACTTT
cdr3_aa: CASGLRSRSYNSPLHF

j_call: TRBJ2-1
clone_size: NA
v_call: TRBV7-3
d_call: NA
cdr3_nt: TGTGCCAGCAGCACCGGGACGGACAATGAGCAGTTCTTC
cdr3_aa: CASSTGTDNEQFF

j_call: TRBJ1-1
clone_size: NA
v_call: TRBV28
d_call: NA
cdr3_nt: TGTGCCAGCAGGAACCTAGCGGCGAACACTGAAGCTTTCTTT
cdr3_aa: CASRNLAANTEAFF

j_call: TRBJ2-3
clone_size: NA
v_call: TRBV7-2
d_call: NA
cdr3_nt: TGTGCCAGCAGCTTAGAGTCGCTTCCTGGAGGCGCAGATACGCAGTATTTT
cdr3_aa: CASSLESLPGGADTQYF

j_call: TRBJ2-7
clone_size: NA
v_call: TRBV28
d_call: TRBD1
cdr3_nt: TGTGCCAGCAGTTTATTGGCAAATAACAGGGGGCCCAACTACGAGCAGTACTTC
cdr3_aa: CASSLLANNRGPNYEQYF

j_call: TRBJ1-1
clone_size: NA
v_call: TRBV28
d_call: NA
cdr3_nt: TGTGCCAGCGGGCAGGGAAACACTGAAGCTTTCTTT
cdr3_aa: CASGQGNTEAFF

j_call: TRBJ1-4
clone_size: NA
v_call: TRBV20-1
d_call: NA
cdr3_nt: TGCAGTGCTAGTTCCCCCCGTGCAACTAATGAAAAACTGTTTTTT
cdr3_aa: CSASSPRATNEKLFF

j_call: TRBJ2-1
clone_size: NA
v_call: TRBV25-1
d_call: NA
cdr3_nt: TGTGCCAGCGGGATGGGGGTCAATGAGCAGTTCTTC
cdr3_aa: CASGMGVNEQFF

j_call: TRBJ1-1
clone_size: NA
v_call: TRBV5-1
d_call: TRBD1
cdr3_nt: TGCGCCAGCACCTCGGGGACAGCAAGGAACACTGAAGCTTTCTTT
cdr3_aa: CASTSGTARNTEAFF

j_call: TRBJ1-5
clone_size: NA
v_call: TRBV2
d_call: NA
cdr3_nt: TGTGCCAGCAGTGGACAGGAGAATCAGCCCCAGCATTTT
cdr3_aa: CASSGQENQPQHF

j_call: TRBJ1-3
clone_size: NA
v_call: TRBV19
d_call: NA
cdr3_nt: TGTGCCAGTGGGATTCAAGGCTCTGGAAACACCATATATTTT
cdr3_aa: CASGIQGSGNTIYF

j_call: TRBJ2-1
clone_size: NA
v_call: TRBV5-1
d_call: TRBD2
cdr3_nt: TGCGCCAGCAGCTTGGAAACTAGCGGGTACAATGAGCAGTTCTTC
cdr3_aa: CASSLETSGYNEQFF

j_call: TRBJ2-7
clone_size: NA
v_call: TRBV5-4
d_call: NA
cdr3_nt: TGTGCCAGCAGTGCCCGGGACGGCTACGAGCAGTACTTC
cdr3_aa: CASSARDGYEQYF

j_call: TRBJ2-7
clone_size: NA
v_call: TRBV7-2
d_call: NA
cdr3_nt: TGTGCCAGCAGCTATACGGGAGAGCAGTACTTC
cdr3_aa: CASSYTGEQYF

j_call: TRBJ1-5
clone_size: once
v_call: TRBV7-9
d_call: NA
cdr3_nt: TGTGCCAGCAGCTTAGGAGTGGGGGGCGAGAATCAGCCCCAGCATTTT
cdr3_aa: CASSLGVGGENQPQHF

j_call: TRBJ1-2
clone_size: few
v_call: TRBV5-6
d_call: NA
cdr3_nt: TGTGCCAGCAGCTTGTTGGGGGACTCGACAGACTATGGCTACACCTTC
cdr3_aa: CASSLLGDSTDYGYTF

j_call: TRBJ2-7
clone_size: NA
v_call: TRBV2
d_call: NA
cdr3_nt: TGTGCCAGCAGGCCGACAGGATCCTACGAGCAGTACTTC
cdr3_aa: CASRPTGSYEQYF